There are many counts of the clone carrying this T cell receptor (beta chain). This specimen comes from a study of T-cell reconstitution after alpha-beta-depleted transplantation in children. A TCRbeta library incorporating unique molecular identifiers was prepared. Each CDR3 protein is one row after TCRdb ran MiXCR on the PCR reads. The sample lists 250,000 to 350,000 distinct CDR3 sequences, 9.9% seen once, with roughly a tenth in the top ten. CDR3 length: 12 amino acids. Trimming removed 3 bases at V and 6 bases at J, with 9 bases between. The germline CDR1 and CDR2 sequences are WNHNN and SYGVQD (reference sequence).

This specimen consisted of PBMCs from the stem cell graft donor, obtained from the stem cell graft. The genes are TRBV10-1 and TRBJ2-7, with a tentative D call TRBD2 (5 bases). This sequence was found in a human donor who donated a stem cell graft to a child with SCID. In nucleotides, the CDR3 is TGCGCCAGCAGTGATGGGAGCCGCGAGCAGTACTTC. This gives the protein CASSDGSREQYF.